Listed here are 14 T cell receptor beta chains from one sample, sequenced in a study of regulatory T cells in long-lasting Graves disease. The time point: newly diagnosed GD, antithyroid drugs for less than 3 months. RNA from PBMCs was the source of the TCR library. The authors built TCR beta libraries using iRepertoire HTBI primers and Arm-PCR of CDR3 regions. TCRdb redid the calling of the multiplex PCR reads with MiXCR, one entry per CDR3 protein. The sample carries hundreds of thousands of distinct CDR3 sequences, over 15% recorded once. These data were also filed under a second study, of T cells in Graves' hyperthyroidism and ophthalmopathy.

The sample consisted of peripheral blood mononuclear cells (PBMCs), taken at new diagnosis, from a patient treated with antithyroid drugs. The receptor set was obtained from a man aged 35 to 55 with Graves disease.

This clonotype was picked up a small number of times. The chain uses TRBV20-1 and TRBJ2-3, with 9 bases aligning to TRBD1. The trim removed 5 bases at V and 1 base at J, leaving 4 bases unmatched. The CDR3 loop spans 14 amino acids. The germline gives CDR1 DFQATT, CDR2 SNEGSKA (reference sequence). CDR3 bases: TGCAGTGCTCCTTGGGACAGGGGCACAGATACGCAGTATTTT. Encoded protein: CSAPWDRGTDTQYF.

The rearrangement joins TRBV18 to TRBJ2-1, with TRBD1 matching over 10 bases. This CDR3 is built from 17 residues. The V gene end was trimmed by 3 bases and the J gene end by 5 bases; junction bases not matched to a gene: 10. Germline CDR1 and CDR2: KGHSH and LQKENI. Here the CDR3 reads CASSPYIGTGADNEQFF. CDR3 nucleotides: TGTGCCAGCTCACCTTATATAGGGACAGGGGCCGACAATGAGCAGTTCTTC.

A note on this clonotype: This could be a read error, since a much larger clone is one nucleotide away. The chain combines TRBV20-1 with TRBJ2-1, with TRBD2 matching 9 bases. Germline values: CDR1 DFQATT, CDR2 SNEGSKA (reference sequence). The CDR3 is 14 residues long. In DNA form, the CDR3 reads TGCAGTGCTGTGCGGGGGGGCTCCTACAATGAGCAGTCCTTC. As protein: CSAVRGGSYNEQSF.

This clonotype was seen a handful of times. The chain has TRBV5-1 and TRBJ2-5; tentative D call: TRBD2 (7 bases). The germline V gene has CDR1 SGHRS and CDR2 YFSETQ. V lost 7 bases and J 1 base, leaving 14 bases between the germline ends. The CDR3 sequence is 14 residues long. CDR3 sequence: CASSDGGAQETQYF. CDR3 bases: TGCGCCAGCTCTGATGGGGGGGCCCAAGAGACCCAGTACTTC. Combining the CDR3 with reference TRBV5-1 and TRBJ2-5 gives the whole variable domain KAGVTQTPRYLIKTRGQQVTLSCSPISGHRSVSWYQQTPGQGLQFLFEYFSETQRNKGNFPGRFSGRQFSNSRSEMNVSTLELGDSALYLCASSDGGAQETQYFGPGTRLLVL.

V is TRBV7-9 and J is TRBJ2-5, with 9 bases matching TRBD2. The V and J ends lost 2 bases and 3 bases, in that order; junction bases with no gene match: 4. The CDR3 runs 15 residues. Germline values: CDR1 SEHNR, CDR2 FQNEAQ (reference sequence). This chain's CDR3 is CASSLKRLAEETQYF. The DNA for the CDR3 is TGTGCCAGCAGCTTAAAGCGACTAGCGGAAGAGACCCAGTACTTC.

Of note for this clonotype: Given a far larger clone just one base away, this is likely a sequencing read error. The rearrangement uses TRBV2 and TRBJ2-1; 8 bases line up with TRBD1. Germline CDR1 is SNHLY and CDR2 is FYNNEI. Trimming took 6 bases from V and 10 from J; bases not matched to a gene: 11. The CDR3 is 14 residues long. The CDR3 coding sequence is TGTGCCAGCAGCGAGGGACAGGCGCAATGGGAGCAGTTCTTC. Translation: CASSEGQAQWEQFF.

This clonotype has a count of ten or more. The chain joins TRBV5-4 to TRBJ2-3, with 7 bases lining up with TRBD1. V was pared by 6 bases and J by 1 base, with 5 bases of the junction left unmatched. The CDR3 loop spans 14 amino acids. The V gene's germline CDR1 is SGHNT and CDR2 YYREEE (reference sequence). The DNA of the CDR3 is TGTGCCAGCAACCCCCAGGGGGGCACAGATACGCAGTATTTT. It yields the protein CASNPQGGTDTQYF. Variable domain in full (rest from reference TRBV5-4 and TRBJ2-3): ETGVTQSPTHLIKTRGQQVTLRCSSQSGHNTVSWYQQALGQGPQFIFQYYREEENGRGNFPPRFSGLQFPNYSSELNVNALELDDSALYLCASNPQGGTDTQYFGPGTRLTVL.

The sample holds many counts of this clonotype. The chain recombines TRBV6-1 with TRBJ2-3, with D possibly matching TRBD1 (7 bases). The CDR3 spans 13 residues. Trimming pared 5 bases from V and 6 bases from J, leaving 12 bases between. Germline assignment: CDR1 MNHNS and CDR2 SASEGT. The CDR3, as DNA: TGTGCCAGCAGTCTGACAGGGAGGGATACGCAGTATTTT. Translation gives CASSLTGRDTQYF.

This clonotype was picked up many times. V gene TRBV27 combines with J gene TRBJ2-7; 7 nucleotides agree with TRBD1. V shed 5 bases, J shed 0 bases, and the junction held 7 bases outside the gene matches. The CDR3 has 15 residues. Germline V gene sequence: CDR1 MNHEY, CDR2 SMNVEV (reference sequence). For the CDR3, the DNA is TGTGCCAGCAGTCCGTGGACAGGACTCTCCTACGAGCAGTACTTC. Translation: CASSPWTGLSYEQYF.

Ten or more counts support this clonotype. This chain uses TRBV15 with TRBJ1-1; 9 bases are shared with TRBD1. V trimming: 1 base; J trimming: 4 bases; junction bases outside the gene matches: 1. The CDR3 runs 14 residues. Germline V lookup: CDR1 LNHNV, CDR2 YYDKDF (reference sequence). CDR3 region: CATSRGQGGTEAFF. Written as DNA, the CDR3 is TGTGCCACCAGCAGAGGACAGGGGGGCACTGAAGCTTTCTTT.

With regard to this clonotype: The CDR3 does not end in the conserved phenylalanine or tryptophan, so this is likely a read error. The rearrangement uses TRBV2 and TRBJ2-5; the D gene could be TRBD1 or TRBD2 (5 bases each). Trimming cost V 4 bases and J 0 bases, with 15 bases left between them. The CDR3 has 16 residues. CDR1 is SNHLY, CDR2 FYNNEI, per germline. The CDR3 nucleotides are TGTGCCAGCAGTGTCGGTCCGGGGCAGTACCAAGAGACCCAGTACCTC. Translated: CASSVGPGQYQETQYL.

The chain couples TRBV3-1 to TRBJ1-5; no clear D. CDR3 length: 15 amino acids. The ends were cut back, 1 base at V and 1 base at J, with 8 bases in the middle. In germline, CDR1 is LGHDT, CDR2 YNNKEL (reference sequence). The CDR3 nucleotides read TGTGCCAGCAGCCAAGGACAAACAAGCAATCAGCCCCAGCATTTT. As protein: CASSQGQTSNQPQHF.

The chain uses TRBV15 and TRBJ1-6; D is ambiguous. Trimming shortened V by 4 bases and J by 13 bases, and 11 bases separated the two germline ends. Germline assignment: CDR1 LNHNV and CDR2 YYDKDF (reference sequence). The CDR3 sequence is 12 residues long. The CDR3 sequence is CATSIGFPPLHF. As DNA, the CDR3 is TGTGCCACCAGCATCGGTTTTCCGCCCCTCCACTTT.

This clonotype was seen ten or more times. CDR3 DNA sequence: TGTGCCAGCAGTGCCCTTCGAGAGATTAAAACAGGGCGGGACGACCAAGAGACCCAGTACTTC. It codes for CASSALREIKTGRDDQETQYF. The rearrangement joins TRBV28 to TRBJ2-5; D tentatively reads TRBD1 or TRBD2 (6 bases each). This CDR3 comprises 21 residues. The V gene lost 5 bases and the J gene lost 0 bases, with 31 bases spanning the gap. CDR1 MDHEN and CDR2 SYDVKM come from the germline V gene.